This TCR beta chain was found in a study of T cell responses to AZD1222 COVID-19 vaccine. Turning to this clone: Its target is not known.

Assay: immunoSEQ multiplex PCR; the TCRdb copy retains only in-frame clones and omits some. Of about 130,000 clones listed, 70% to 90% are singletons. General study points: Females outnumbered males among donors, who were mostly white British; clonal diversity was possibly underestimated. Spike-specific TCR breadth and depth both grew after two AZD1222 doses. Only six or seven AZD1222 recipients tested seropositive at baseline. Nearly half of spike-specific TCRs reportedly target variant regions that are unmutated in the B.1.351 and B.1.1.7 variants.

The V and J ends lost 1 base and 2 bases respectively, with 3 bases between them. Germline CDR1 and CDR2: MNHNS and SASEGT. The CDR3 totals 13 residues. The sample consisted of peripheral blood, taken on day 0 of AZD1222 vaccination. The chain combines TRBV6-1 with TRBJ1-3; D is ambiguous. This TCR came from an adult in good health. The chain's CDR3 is CASSEGAGNTIYF. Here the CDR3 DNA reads TGTGCCAGCAGTGAAGGGGCTGGAAACACCATATATTTT.